This T cell receptor (beta chain) is drawn from a study of radiation and T cells in renal cell carcinoma. Across the whole study: Nephrectomy followed 15 Gy stereotactic body radiation by 4 weeks.

The V end lost 4 bases, the J end lost 7 bases, and 14 bases lay between the germline ends. Germline CDR1 and CDR2: SGDLS and YYNGEE. There are 14 residues in the CDR3. Study-wide points: Without pretreatment biopsies, baseline tumor clonotype presence was undetermined. In blood, top tumor clones expanded by 2 weeks, shrinking by 4.

Measured with immunoSEQ multiplex PCR; TCRdb has only the in-frame clones, and not every one. The top ten clones hold around 2% of a sample with about 130,000 clones, approximately 75% of them seen once. Turning to this clone: Its antigen is still unknown.

Time point in this sample: blood 2 weeks post-SBRT. Specified treatment: 15 Gy SBRT to primary tumor, nephrectomy 4 weeks later. This renal cell carcinoma was of the clear cell type. The source was blood, collected from a patient whose treatment included radiotherapy and nephrectomy. The TCR comes from an older woman with renal cell carcinoma. The J gene is TRBJ1-4, the V gene TRBV9; D might be TRBD1 (6 bases). The CDR3 DNA reads as TGTGCCAGCAGCAAATGGGGGGGCACTGAAAAACTGTTTTTT. Amino acids: CASSKWGGTEKLFF.